Each of the 14 T cell receptor beta chains below was sequenced from the same sample in a study of cytomegalovirus exposure and HLA in healthy donors. PCR amplification relied on 60 Vbeta primers (plus 13 Jbeta primers). Data came from immunoSEQ multiplex PCR; TCRdb stores just in-frame clones and leaves some out. The sample table includes 40,000 to 60,000 clones. The sequenced material came from PBMCs. Receptors were obtained from a male donor in good health and CMV-seropositive.

This rearrangement joins TRBV7-9 to TRBJ2-1; perhaps TRBD2 as D (6 bases). Per the germline V gene, CDR1 is SEHNR and CDR2 is FQNEAQ (reference sequence). Trimming left V 2 bases short and J 6 bases short, with 11 bases between. This CDR3 contains 14 residues. The CDR3, as DNA: TGTGCCAGCAGCTTAACGGCGGGGTCCAATGAGCAGTTCTTC. Residues: CASSLTAGSNEQFF.

The chain uses TRBV5-1 and TRBJ1-2; 8 bases fit TRBD1. The germline V gene encodes CDR1 SGHRS and CDR2 YFSETQ. V lost 0 bases, J lost 7 bases, and 5 bases stayed unmatched. CDR3 size: 14 residues. The CDR3 loop is CASSLGDRFVGYTF. DNA of the CDR3: TGCGCCAGCAGCTTGGGGGACAGGTTCGTTGGCTACACCTTC.

The V call is TRBV19, the J call TRBJ2-3; 9 nucleotides agree with TRBD1. The germline gives CDR1 LNHDA, CDR2 SQIVND (reference sequence). With 6 bases clipped from V and 2 bases from J, the junction kept 15 bases outside the gene matches. CDR3 length: 18 residues. In nucleotides, the CDR3 is TGTGCCAGTAGCCGGGACAGGGAGAAGTCCACATTCACAGATACGCAGTATTTT. Its translation: CASSRDREKSTFTDTQYF.

This sequence joins TRBV5-5 and TRBJ2-5, with 7 bases matching TRBD1. Germline lookup yields CDR1 SGHKS and CDR2 YYEKEE (reference sequence). The CDR3 is made up of 13 amino acids. V lost 7 bases to trimming and J lost 0 bases; unmatched junction nucleotides: 3. CDR3 sequence (DNA): TGTGCCAGCTCCGGACAGGACCAAGAGACCCAGTACTTC. Translating gives CASSGQDQETQYF.

This rearrangement joins TRBV2 to TRBJ2-6; maybe TRBD1 (6 bases). V was cut by 5 bases and J by 1 base, with 15 bases left in between. The length of the CDR3 is 17 residues. Germline V gene sequence: CDR1 SNHLY, CDR2 FYNNEI. The CDR3 nucleotides are TGTGCCAGCAGTCGGGGCCAGGGACAATCTGGGGCCAACGTCCTGACTTTC. Translating it yields CASSRGQGQSGANVLTF. The complete variable domain, with remaining parts taken from reference TRBV2 and TRBJ2-6, reads EPEVTQTPSHQVTQMGQEVILRCVPISNHLYFYWYRQILGQKVEFLVSFYNNEISEKSEIFDDQFSVERPDGSNFTLKIRSTKLEDSAMYFCASSRGQGQSGANVLTFGAGSRLTVL.

This chain joins TRBV27 and TRBJ1-1, with D maybe TRBD1 (6 bases). V was shortened by 8 bases and J by 3 bases, with 13 bases between the two germline ends. From germline, CDR1 is MNHEY and CDR2 SMNVEV (reference sequence). This CDR3 is built from 13 residues. CDR3 nucleotides: TGTGCCAGCGGGTTAACAGGGTACACTGAAGCTTTCTTT. This sequence encodes CASGLTGYTEAFF.

CDR3 amino acids: CASSYSGLAGGMTQYF. The CDR3 coding sequence is TGTGCCAGCAGTTACTCCGGACTAGCGGGGGGCATGACCCAGTACTTC. The chain carries TRBV6-5 and TRBJ2-5, with TRBD2 identical over 14 bases. J was trimmed by 7 bases and V by 0 bases; bases with no gene match: 4. The CDR3 spans 16 residues. CDR1 and CDR2 (germline): MNHEY, SVGAGI.

This chain joins TRBV18 and TRBJ1-1; a possible D gene is TRBD1 (5 bases). From germline, CDR1 is KGHSH and CDR2 LQKENI. The ends were cut back, 4 bases at V and 2 bases at J, with 11 bases in the middle. The CDR3 length is 14 residues. Here the CDR3 reads CASSLSDSNTEAFF. For the CDR3, the DNA is TGTGCCAGCTCACTATCTGACAGCAACACTGAAGCTTTCTTT.

V is TRBV7-2 and J is TRBJ2-5; TRBD2 aligns across 8 bases. Trimming took 4 bases from V and 5 from J; bases not matched to a gene: 6. From germline, CDR1 is SGHTA and CDR2 FQGNSA. The CDR3 contains 14 residues. CDR3 sequence reads: CASSSSGGVETQYF. The DNA of the CDR3 is TGTGCCAGCAGCTCAAGCGGGGGTGTGGAGACCCAGTACTTC.

The chain joins TRBV29-1 to TRBJ1-2; TRBD1 might be the D (6 bases). V was trimmed by 4 bases and J by 5 bases, leaving 14 bases between them. The CDR3 consists of 13 residues. In germline, CDR1 is SQVTM, CDR2 ANQGSEA. This CDR3 is CSVGDTPGYGYTF. The CDR3 DNA reads as TGCAGCGTTGGGGACACCCCTGGGTATGGCTACACCTTC.

CDR3 amino acids: CASSATHSLAGGGETQYF. The CDR3 region has the DNA TGTGCCAGCAGCGCGACCCATTCCCTAGCGGGGGGCGGGGAGACCCAGTACTTC. The chain combines TRBV9 with TRBJ2-5, with TRBD2 identical over 11 bases. V lost 3 bases, J lost 5 bases, and 15 bases stayed unmatched. The germline V gene encodes CDR1 SGDLS and CDR2 YYNGEE. The CDR3 consists of 18 residues. Based on the CDR3 plus reference TRBV9 and TRBJ2-5, the full variable domain is DSGVTQTPKHLITATGQRVTLRCSPRSGDLSVYWYQQSLDQGLQFLIQYYNGEERAKGNILERFSAQQFPDLHSELNLSSLELGDSALYFCASSATHSLAGGGETQYFGPGTRLLVL.

The V call is TRBV6-4, the J call TRBJ2-3, with 10 bases matching TRBD2. With 0 bases clipped from V and 0 bases from J, the junction kept 3 bases outside the gene matches. The CDR3 sequence is 17 residues long. CDR1 and CDR2 from the germline V gene are MRHNA and SNTAGT. The CDR3 spells CASSDSGSGGSTDTQYF. As DNA, the CDR3 is TGTGCCAGCAGTGACTCGGGTAGCGGGGGGAGCACAGATACGCAGTATTTT.

The gene calls are TRBV5-6 and TRBJ2-1, with D perhaps matching TRBD1 (6 bases). V dropped 4 bases and J dropped 2 bases, with 10 bases sitting between them. The germline V gene has CDR1 SGHDT and CDR2 YYEEEE. The CDR3 totals 14 residues. The CDR3 nucleotides are TGTGCCAGCAGCGGGGACAAGGCCTACAATGAGCAGTTCTTC. This encodes CASSGDKAYNEQFF.

This sequence joins TRBV7-2 and TRBJ2-3, with 9 bases matching TRBD1. The V gene's germline CDR1 is SGHTA and CDR2 FQGNSA. This CDR3 has 15 residues. Trimming took 1 base from V and 4 from J; bases not matched to a gene: 3. The CDR3 reads CASSLGDRVPDTQYF. The CDR3 DNA reads as TGTGCCAGCAGCTTAGGGGACAGGGTTCCAGATACGCAGTATTTT.